The T cell receptor (beta chain) under discussion was sequenced for a study of regulatory T cells in long-lasting Graves disease (dated by TCRdb to the early 2020s). At the level of the whole study: Patients with newly diagnosed Graves' disease had been on antithyroid drugs for under 3 months. This study used TCR sequencing and RNA sequencing of peripheral blood to compare persistent Graves' disease patients against newly diagnosed Graves' disease patients. The study was conducted in China and was registered as a clinical trial. A total of about 33 samples underwent TCR sequencing: around 13 from persistent and roughly 20 from newly diagnosed Graves' disease patients.

From the germline V gene, CDR1 is MNHNS and CDR2 is SASEGT. The CDR3 goes from the cysteine to the phenylalanine over 15 residues. CDR3 DNA only is kept here, 45 bases in frame from base 1. The time point label, as the study defines it: newly diagnosed GD, antithyroid drugs for less than 3 months. For both TCR sequencing and RNA sequencing, RNA was extracted from PBMCs in TRIzol. Graves' disease was diagnosed according to American Thyroid Association guidelines. The patients came from an endocrinology department in Xi'an, China. Each patient gave approximately 9 milliliters of peripheral blood, collected in an EDTA anticoagulant tube. Ficoll Paque Plus density gradient separation was used to isolate PBMCs, and no further T cell sorting was done. An Agilent 2100 Bioanalyzer and agarose gel were used to assess RNA quality, and a NanoDrop 2000 was used to measure RNA concentration. Concerning this clonotype: No antigen is known for it. A read error may be the cause here, since a much bigger clone is one base away.

The research as a whole found: More public clonotypes were shared among persistent patients (under 3,000) than among newly diagnosed patients (966). The study examined only peripheral blood because the primary lesion, thyroid tissue, could not be accessed. Persistent disease showed preferential use of TRBV28, TRBJ1-2 and TRBJ2-5, whereas newly diagnosed disease favored TRBV20-1 and TRBJ2-1. Persistent Graves' disease patients showed lower TCR Shannon entropy and fewer highly expanded clones than newly diagnosed patients, suggesting clonal expansion. Only the TCR beta chain was sequenced and analyzed. As a limitation, the authors acknowledged that the small sample size may reduce accuracy.

The receptor library was made with multiplex PCR. These reads were obtained on an Illumina HiSeq 4000. TCR beta libraries were built with iRepertoire HTBI primers and Arm-PCR amplification of CDR3 regions. Before sequencing, the PCR products went through gel purification. The paper's processing steps were these. A total of fewer than 65 TRBV and 14 TRBJ segments were identified across samples and were used for gene usage analysis of CDR3 amino acid clonotypes. COPE and FqMerger were used to merge the filtered high-quality paired reads into contigs. BLAST was used to align contigs to IMGT TRBV, TRBD and TRBJ reference genes, and CDR3 was defined according to IMGT. Highly expanded clones were defined as clonotypes with a frequency above 0.1%. Repertoire diversity was measured by Shannon entropy, and V-J evenness by the Gini coefficient. A clonotype was considered public if more than one individual shared it. TCRdb itself trimmed the public reads at Q25 with fastp, ran MiXCR and retained productive beta chains. Every entry covers one CDR3 protein and lists the most common genes and DNA from its rows. The V and J calls were not made by the authors but by TCRdb's processing. Across this sample there are hundreds of thousands of distinct CDR3 sequences, with about 14% seen only once. Roughly 10% of the sample goes to the ten largest clones.

These same records also appear under a second study, on T cells in Graves' hyperthyroidism and ophthalmopathy. The second paper further reports: Stable Graves' hyperthyroidism was defined as no progression to ophthalmopathy during 18 months of follow-up. The hyperthyroidism patients were between 18 and 65 years old and newly diagnosed, with a disease duration of less than 2 months. Patients with uncontrolled infections, other autoimmune diseases, pregnancy or lactation were excluded. Clinical symptoms, serum thyroxine and TRAb, thyroid ultrasound, and orbital computed tomography formed the basis for the diagnoses. For the first round of RT-PCR on the TCR CDR3, the HTBI primer set was used together with the Qiagen OneStep RT-PCR kit. Most expanded thyroid clonotypes (frequency above 0.001) were also found in blood, which suggests that blood repertoires may mirror thyroid immune responses. A 13 V-J signature model separated ophthalmopathy from stable hyperthyroidism, with roughly 88% sensitivity and just under 84% specificity in cross-validation and 80%/75% in testing. In validation, the model predicted progression to ophthalmopathy with roughly 66% sensitivity and about 73% specificity, a median of around six months before onset. To identify distinguishing TCR V-J signatures, a discovery cohort of about 100 patients was used, comprising some 45 with Graves' ophthalmopathy and some 60 with stable Graves' hyperthyroidism. Prospective prediction of ophthalmopathy was tested in an independent validation cohort consisting of roughly 19 hyperthyroidism patients and 15 to 17 patients who later progressed to ophthalmopathy. The 100 or so discovery patients were divided at random into training and test sets in a 7:3 ratio. The study also compared thyroid tissue and blood T-cell repertoires from five or six Graves' hyperthyroidism patients. Following sampling, methimazole starting at 30 mg daily was given to hyperthyroidism patients, and high-dose intravenous methylprednisolone was given to ophthalmopathy patients. The libraries were constructed in a second round of multiplex PCR and then size-selected and purified. Paired-end sequencing of the libraries was performed with 100 bp reads on an Illumina HiSeq2000. Raw data were processed with SOAPnuke, discarding reads with adapters, uncalled bases, mean Phred below 15, or no exact constant-primer or identifier match. High-quality paired reads were merged using COPE v1.2.5, and each unique nucleotide sequence was defined as a clonotype. Clonotypes were aligned to IMGT TRBV, TRBD and TRBJ reference segments using MiTCR v1.1. The analysis included only V-J combinations with a frequency above 0.0001, which together covered approximately 99% of the repertoires. The TCS score was defined as F50 (clonal expansion) divided by E x V (chaos), with BLOSUM62-based TCRdist calculated between CDR3 peptides within each V-J. Welch's t-statistics and random forest reduced 514 V-J features to roughly 13, which were used in a naive Bayes classifier (R e1071). Sample size was not statistically predetermined, and blinding of investigators to group allocation was not performed. The paper reports TCR Vbeta CDR3 sequencing of over 130 peripheral blood samples: some 44 ophthalmopathy, 75 to 80 hyperthyroidism and around 17 progressor patients.

This clonotype was obtained from a man aged 25 to 40 with Graves disease. Donor details come from another sample of the same person, matched by shared clones. The sequence links TRBV6-1 to TRBJ2-1; matching of 6 bases hints at TRBD2 as the D gene. The sequences come from peripheral blood mononuclear cells (PBMCs), collected at new diagnosis, from a patient treated with antithyroid drugs. The sequenced DNA: TGTGCAGCGGCCCCGGGCCGGAGGGCCCACAATGAGCAGTTCTTC. Translated, this is CAAAPGRRAHNEQFF.